The 29 T cell receptor beta chains presented below share a single source sample, sequenced in a study of tumor and adjacent non-tumor tissue in lung cancer. No cell sorting was done before RNA was extracted from the tissue. The normal lung tissue was taken more than 3 cm from the tumor edge. The library came from three nested PCR rounds adapted from ARM-PCR protocols. TCRdb re-called the multiplex PCR reads through MiXCR, storing one row per CDR3 protein. The profile shows 90,000 to 100,000 distinct CDR3 sequences, 75% to 90% of them singletons. Sequenced sample: distant non-tumor lung tissue. These receptors originate from a man between 60 and 75 years old with small cell lung cancer.

With respect to this clonotype: Germline and junction disagree at one end, which may indicate a read error. CDR3 amino acids: CASSLATGYIEQFF. CDR3 coding DNA: TGTGCCAGCAGTTTAGCCACAGGGTACATTGAGCAGTTTTTC. The chain recombines TRBV11-2 with TRBJ2-1; tentatively, D is TRBD1 (6 bases). The CDR3 runs 14 residues. Germline CDR1 SGHAT, CDR2 FQNNGV.

Concerning this clonotype itself: A single base separates this from a much larger clone, so it may be a read error. V and J are TRBV18 and TRBJ2-3, with 8 bases identical to TRBD1. The germline gives CDR1 KGHSH, CDR2 LQKENI. The CDR3 sequence is 15 residues long. CDR3 bases: TGTGCCGGCTCGTCGGACAGGGCTGGCACAGATACGCAGTATTTT. It encodes CAGSSDRAGTDTQYF.

As concerns this clonotype: An end of the junction differs from the germline gene, which may be a read error. The V and J genes are TRBV5-1 and TRBJ2-1; 7 positions match TRBD2. The length of the CDR3 is 16 residues. Germline loops: CDR1 SGHRS, CDR2 YFSETQ. CDR3 region: CPSSFRGGPAYDEQFF. Written as DNA, the CDR3 is TGCCCCAGCAGCTTTAGGGGAGGGCCTGCGTACGATGAGCAGTTCTTC.

The chain joins TRBV28 to TRBJ2-7; no clear D gene. Trimming pared 7 bases from V and 4 bases from J, leaving 14 bases between. Germline V CDR1 and CDR2: MDHEN, SYDVKM. This CDR3 is 13 amino acids long. This CDR3 reads CASNRWLSYEQYF. CDR3 DNA sequence: TGTGCCAGCAACCGCTGGCTATCATACGAGCAGTACTTC.

Ten or more counts support this clonotype. The chain couples TRBV20-1 to TRBJ2-3; 9 bases line up with TRBD2. Germline CDR1 is DFQATT and CDR2 is SNEGSKA (reference sequence). CDR3 size: 16 residues. Trimming removed 1 base from V and 5 bases from J; junction bases left unmatched: 10. In DNA, the CDR3 is TGCAGTGCTAGAGCCGGAGCTAGCGGGACCTTAGATACGCAGTATTTT. Protein sequence: CSARAGASGTLDTQYF.

Regarding this clonotype: One end of the junction fails to match germline, which may point to a read error. The chain links TRBV11-2 to TRBJ2-3; D may correspond to TRBD1 or TRBD2 (6 bases each). CDR1 is SGHAT and CDR2 is FQNNGV in the germline V gene. The CDR3 spans 15 residues. The chain's CDR3 is CASSSEGIAGHTQYF. As DNA, the CDR3 is TGTGCCAGCAGTTCCGAAGGGATTGCGGGACATACGCAGTATTTC.

This clonotype was observed once. A junction end diverges from the germline sequence, so it may reflect a read error. V usage is TRBV4-1 and J usage is TRBJ2-7; the match to TRBD2 covers 8 bases. Germline assignment: CDR1 MGHRA and CDR2 YSYEKL. This CDR3 spans 17 amino acids. CDR3 nucleotide sequence: TGCACCAGCACTCAAGATCTGCGGGAGGTCCCTGGGGACGAGCAGTACTTC. It codes for CTSTQDLREVPGDEQYF.

This clonotype was seen only a few times. This clone may be a read error of a much larger clone one base away. The rearrangement uses TRBV12-3 or TRBV12-4 and TRBJ1-5; D gene uncertain. The CDR3 loop spans 13 amino acids. Trimming stripped 8 bases from V and 3 bases from J, with 11 bases between. CDR3: CASGEQINQPQHF. The CDR3 region has the DNA TGTGCCAGCGGGGAACAGATCAATCAGCCCCAGCATTTT.

The V call is TRBV7-3, the J call TRBJ2-7; 7 nucleotides align to TRBD2. There are 14 residues in the CDR3. V was pared by 8 bases and J by 1 base, with 8 bases of the junction left unmatched. Per the germline V gene, CDR1 is SGHTA and CDR2 is FQGTGA. CDR3 nucleotides: TGTGCCAGCCGTCCTTGCGGGGGATCCTACGAGCAGTACTTC. It translates to CASRPCGGSYEQYF.

A remark on this clonotype: A much bigger clone sits one base away, suggesting this may be a read error. J is TRBJ2-3 and V is TRBV30; 8 bases match TRBD2. Germline V gene data show CDR1 as GTSNPN and CDR2 as SVGIG (reference sequence). This CDR3 region has 13 residues. J gave up 4 bases and V 2 bases, and 2 bases lay outside the gene matches. CDR3 sequence (DNA): TGTGCCTGGAGTCGGGAGGGGTCAGATACGCAGTATTTT. This codes for CAWSREGSDTQYF.

Notes on this clonotype: At one of its ends the junction is not consistent with the germline gene, which may arise from a read error. The genes are TRBV5-1 and TRBJ2-3; weak D call: TRBD1 (5 bases). CDR1 is SGHRS, CDR2 YFSETQ, per germline. This CDR3 has 15 amino acids. In DNA form, the CDR3 reads TGCGCCAGCAGCTTGGGACAGCCAGACACAGATTCGCAGTATTTT. Translation gives CASSLGQPDTDSQYF.

Remarks on this clonotype: One end of the junction is discordant with germline, which a read error may explain. The CDR3 protein is CASSLASGTANTEAF. CDR3 DNA: TGTGCCAGCAGCTTGGCCTCCGGTACAGCGAACACTGAAGCTTTC. The rearrangement links TRBV5-6 to TRBJ1-1, with no clear D. CDR3 size: 15 residues. Germline CDR1 SGHDT, CDR2 YYEEEE.

Worth noting for this clonotype: The conserved phenylalanine or tryptophan normally closing the CDR3 is absent here, so this likely arose from a read error. The chain links TRBV6-5 to TRBJ2-7, with 7 positions matching TRBD2. Germline loops: CDR1 MNHEY, CDR2 SVGAGI. With 4 bases clipped from V and 3 bases from J, the junction kept 6 bases outside the gene matches. The CDR3 loop spans 14 amino acids. This CDR3 reads CASSFSSGDYEQYL. CDR3 DNA sequence: TGTGCCAGCAGTTTCTCGAGCGGGGACTACGAGCAGTACCTC.

CDR3 residues: CASSAQGAWNYGYTF. CDR3 nucleotide sequence: TGTGCCAGCAGCGCACAGGGGGCGTGGAACTATGGCTACACCTTC. The V and J genes are TRBV7-9 and TRBJ1-2; the match to TRBD1 covers 9 bases. This CDR3 has 15 amino acids. The germline gives CDR1 SEHNR, CDR2 FQNEAQ (reference sequence). The ends lost 5 bases at V and 2 bases at J; junction bases unmatched: 6. The whole variable domain, remainder taken from reference TRBV7-9 and TRBJ1-2, is DTGVSQNPRHKITKRGQNVTFRCDPISEHNRLYWYRQTLGQGPEFLTYFQNEAQLEKSRLLSDRFSAERPKGSFSTLEIQRTEQGDSAMYLCASSAQGAWNYGYTFGSGTRLTVV.

This clonotype was counted a single time. The final CDR3 position lacks the conserved phenylalanine or tryptophan, pointing to a likely read error. The chain joins TRBV11-1 to TRBJ2-6; a weak D match, TRBD2 (6 bases). The length of the CDR3 is 15 residues. Germline V gene sequence: CDR1 SGHAT, CDR2 FQDESV (reference sequence). The CDR3 DNA follows: TGTGCCATCAGCCTAGCGTACACTGGGGCCAACGTCCTGACTTCC. This gives the protein CAISLAYTGANVLTS.

This chain joins TRBV7-3 and TRBJ2-3, with D perhaps assigned TRBD1 or TRBD2 (5 bases each). The CDR3 consists of 14 residues. Between the trimmed V and J ends, which lost 1 base and 5 bases, there was a span of 10 bases. Per the germline V gene, CDR1 is SGHTA and CDR2 is FQGTGA. The CDR3 sequence is CASSLSVGEDTQYF. CDR3 DNA sequence: TGTGCCAGCAGCTTAAGCGTGGGGGAAGATACGCAGTATTTT.

The rearrangement joins TRBV24-1 to TRBJ2-3, with 9 bases aligning to TRBD1. Trimming cost V 3 bases and J 3 bases; bases outside gene matches: 12. Per germline, CDR1 KGHDR and CDR2 SFDVKD. This CDR3 spans 18 amino acids. CDR3 protein: CATSDPTGTGIGTDTQYF. The CDR3 DNA reads TGTGCCACCAGTGATCCTACCGGGACAGGGATTGGTACAGATACGCAGTATTTT.

This sequence joins TRBV5-5 and TRBJ2-7; 9 bases line up with TRBD2. The germline CDR1 and CDR2 sequences are SGHKS and YYEKEE (reference sequence). The CDR3 runs to 15 residues. The junction had 10 bases not matched to a gene; V was cut back by 3 bases and J by 6 bases. CDR3 protein: CASSYWTSERSEQYF. DNA for the CDR3: TGTGCCAGCAGCTACTGGACTAGCGAGAGGAGCGAGCAGTACTTC. Looking up the rest from reference TRBV5-5 and TRBJ2-7 gives the full variable domain: DAGVTQSPTHLIKTRGQQVTLRCSPISGHKSVSWYQQVLGQGPQFIFQYYEKEERGRGNFPDRFSARQFPNYSSELNVNALLLGDSALYLCASSYWTSERSEQYFGPGTRLTVT.

The chain links TRBV6-2 or TRBV6-3 to TRBJ2-7; D possibly corresponds to TRBD1 (6 bases). Per the germline V gene, CDR1 is MNHEY and CDR2 is SVGEGT. CDR3 length equals 13 residues. This chain's CDR3 is CASSWDTSYEQYV. The CDR3 DNA is TGTGCCAGCAGTTGGGACACCTCCTACGAGCAGTATGTC.

Turning to this clonotype: One junction end does not reproduce the germline sequence, and a read error may be involved. The chain employs TRBV29-1 and TRBJ1-2; possible D gene TRBD1, 5 bases. Germline V lookup: CDR1 SQVTM, CDR2 ANQGSEA. The CDR3 covers 14 residues. The CDR3 DNA reads as TGCAACGTTGATAGATGGGGGAAAGTATATGGCTACACCTTC. It codes for CNVDRWGKVYGYTF. Looking up the rest from reference TRBV29-1 and TRBJ1-2 gives the full variable domain: SAVISQKPSRDICQRGTSLTIQCQVDSQVTMMFWYRQQPGQSLTLIATANQGSEATYESGFVIDKFPISRPNLTFSTLTVSNMSPEDSSIYLCNVDRWGKVYGYTFGSGTRLTVV.

The CDR3 DNA is TGTGCCAGCAGCACGGGACCAGAGGGAGGGAGTGAGCAGTACTTC. It is translated as CASSTGPEGGSEQYF. The V gene is TRBV12-3 or TRBV12-4, the J gene TRBJ2-7; 7 positions agree with TRBD2. This CDR3 comprises 15 residues. V lost 6 bases and J lost 7; bases outside the gene matches: 15.

In the case of this clonotype: A junction end diverges from the germline sequence, so it may reflect a read error. The V gene is TRBV11-2, the J gene TRBJ1-1; TRBD1 is a possible D gene (5 bases). CDR1 is SGHAT, CDR2 FQNNGV, per germline. The CDR3 has 16 residues. The CDR3 region is CASLQPWRGLNTAAFF. In nucleotides, the CDR3 is TGTGCCAGCCTACAGCCGTGGCGGGGGTTAAACACTGCAGCTTTCTTT.

Comment on this clonotype: Mismatch with germline at one junction end may stem from a read error. The V gene is TRBV20-1, the J gene TRBJ2-7; D might be TRBD2 (5 bases). CDR1 is DFQATT, CDR2 SNEGSKA, per germline (reference sequence). This CDR3 has 13 amino acids. This CDR3 is CSARSGLVQKHYF. DNA of the CDR3: TGCAGTGCTAGATCCGGACTCGTGCAAAAGCATTACTTC.

This clonotype occurred a few times. The chain links TRBV20-1 to TRBJ2-7, with a tentative D call TRBD2 (5 bases). Germline values: CDR1 DFQATT, CDR2 SNEGSKA (reference sequence). The V end was cut by 3 bases, the J end by 3 bases, with 21 bases between. This CDR3 comprises 16 residues. CDR3 loop: CSAREPHVSGNYEQYF. Here the CDR3 DNA reads TGCAGTGCTAGGGAACCCCACGTATCGGGGAACTACGAGCAGTACTTC.

A note on this clonotype: The junction departs from the called germline gene at one end, perhaps through a read error. V gene TRBV29-1 combines with J gene TRBJ2-3; D uncertain. Per the germline V gene, CDR1 is SQVTM and CDR2 is ANQGSEA. There are 12 residues in the CDR3. DNA of the CDR3: TGCAGCAAAACATCAGGCACCGATACGCAGTATTTT. Translating it yields CSKTSGTDTQYF.

On this clonotype: The junction shows a germline mismatch at one end, possibly a read error. The chain has TRBV24-1 and TRBJ2-2; 9 nucleotides line up with TRBD2. From germline, CDR1 is KGHDR and CDR2 SFDVKD. The CDR3 length is 15 residues. CDR3 bases: TGTGCCATCAGTGATTCTCTAGCGGGATCCGGGGAACTGTTTTTT. Translating it yields CAISDSLAGSGELFF.

This clonotype was observed many times. The V gene is TRBV7-9, the J gene TRBJ2-4; D is uncertain. Per the germline V gene, CDR1 is SEHNR and CDR2 is FQNEAQ (reference sequence). The CDR3 runs 15 residues. V lost 4 bases and J 0 bases, leaving 10 bases between the germline ends. In DNA form, the CDR3 reads TGTGCCAGCAGCTCTTCGATCCTAGCCAAAAACATTCAGTACTTC. Residues: CASSSSILAKNIQYF.

With regard to this clonotype: It may be a read error: a sequence one base away is much more abundant. This chain joins TRBV7-9 and TRBJ1-5, with D possibly matching TRBD1 (5 bases). Germline CDR1 reads SEHNR; CDR2 reads FQNEAQ (reference sequence). Trimming removed 4 bases from V and 7 bases from J, with 17 bases in between. There are 15 residues in the CDR3. The CDR3 region has the DNA TGTGCCAGCAGCTCCGGGACGGAACTCGTGCAGCCCCAGCATTTT. Its protein is CASSSGTELVQPQHF.

A word on this clonotype: The junction departs from germline at one end; a sequencing error may be responsible. This chain links TRBV6-5 with TRBJ2-5; TRBD1 matches at 9 bases. Per germline, CDR1 MNHEY and CDR2 SVGAGI. CDR3 length: 16 amino acids. The CDR3 nucleotides are TGTGCCAGCAGTTACGTTCGTACAGGGGGCGAAGAGGCCCAGTACTTC. This sequence encodes CASSYVRTGGEEAQYF.